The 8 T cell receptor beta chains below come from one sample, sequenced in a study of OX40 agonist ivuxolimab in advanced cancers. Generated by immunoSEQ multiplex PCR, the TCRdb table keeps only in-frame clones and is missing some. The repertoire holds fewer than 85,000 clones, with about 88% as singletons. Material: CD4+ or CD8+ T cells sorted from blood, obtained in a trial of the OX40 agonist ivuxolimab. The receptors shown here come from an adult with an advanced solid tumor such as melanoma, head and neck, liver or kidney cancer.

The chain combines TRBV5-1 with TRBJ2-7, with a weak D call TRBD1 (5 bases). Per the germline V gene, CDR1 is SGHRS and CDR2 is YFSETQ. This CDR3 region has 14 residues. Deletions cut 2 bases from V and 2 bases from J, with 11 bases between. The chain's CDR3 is CASSLGVTTYEQYF. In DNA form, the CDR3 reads TGCGCCAGCAGCTTAGGGGTAACTACCTACGAGCAGTACTTC.

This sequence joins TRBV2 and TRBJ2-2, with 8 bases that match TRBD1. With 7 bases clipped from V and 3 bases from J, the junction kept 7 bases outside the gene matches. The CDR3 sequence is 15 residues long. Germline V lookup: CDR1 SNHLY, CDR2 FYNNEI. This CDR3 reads CASTYGQGDTGELFF. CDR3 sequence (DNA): TGTGCCAGCACCTATGGACAGGGTGACACCGGGGAGCTGTTTTTT. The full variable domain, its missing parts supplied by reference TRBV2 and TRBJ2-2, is EPEVTQTPSHQVTQMGQEVILRCVPISNHLYFYWYRQILGQKVEFLVSFYNNEISEKSEIFDDQFSVERPDGSNFTLKIRSTKLEDSAMYFCASTYGQGDTGELFFGEGSRLTVL.

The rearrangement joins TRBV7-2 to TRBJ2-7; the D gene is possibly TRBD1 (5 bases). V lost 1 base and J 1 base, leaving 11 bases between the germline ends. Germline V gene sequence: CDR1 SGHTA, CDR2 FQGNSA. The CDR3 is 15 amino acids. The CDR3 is CASSLGSAGSYEQYF. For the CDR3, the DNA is TGTGCCAGCAGCTTAGGCTCCGCAGGGTCCTACGAGCAGTACTTC. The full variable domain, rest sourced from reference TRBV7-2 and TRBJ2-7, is GAGVSQSPSNKVTEKGKDVELRCDPISGHTALYWYRQSLGQGLEFLIYFQGNSAPDKSGLPSDRFSAERTGGSVSTLTIQRTQQEDSAVYLCASSLGSAGSYEQYFGPGTRLTVT.

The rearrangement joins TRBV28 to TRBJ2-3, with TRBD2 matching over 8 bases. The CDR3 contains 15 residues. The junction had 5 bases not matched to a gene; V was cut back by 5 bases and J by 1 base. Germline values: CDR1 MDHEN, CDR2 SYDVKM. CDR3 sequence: CASSAGGAGTDTQYF. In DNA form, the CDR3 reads TGTGCCAGCAGTGCCGGGGGGGCCGGCACAGATACGCAGTATTTT.

CDR3: CSVQGASTEAFF. CDR3 DNA sequence: TGCAGCGTCCAGGGGGCGTCCACTGAAGCTTTCTTT. The chain carries TRBV29-1 and TRBJ1-1; 8 bases fit TRBD1. This CDR3 contains 12 residues. Germline assignment: CDR1 SQVTM and CDR2 ANQGSEA. V lost 6 bases to trimming and J lost 4 bases; unmatched junction nucleotides: 4.

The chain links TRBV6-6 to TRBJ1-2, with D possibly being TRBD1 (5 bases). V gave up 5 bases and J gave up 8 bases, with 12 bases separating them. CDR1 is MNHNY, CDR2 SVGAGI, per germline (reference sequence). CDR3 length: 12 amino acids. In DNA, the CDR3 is TGTGCCAGCAGTAAGGGACGGTGGGGCTACACCTTC. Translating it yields CASSKGRWGYTF.

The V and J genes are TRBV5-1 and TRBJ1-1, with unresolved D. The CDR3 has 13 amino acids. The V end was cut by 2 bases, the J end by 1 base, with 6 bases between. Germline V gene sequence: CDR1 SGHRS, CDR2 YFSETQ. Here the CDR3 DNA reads TGCGCCAGCAGCTTTACAGAGAACACTGAAGCTTTCTTT. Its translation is CASSFTENTEAFF.

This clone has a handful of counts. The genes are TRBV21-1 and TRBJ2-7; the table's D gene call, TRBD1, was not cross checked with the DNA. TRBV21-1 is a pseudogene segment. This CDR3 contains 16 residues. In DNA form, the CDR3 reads TGTGCCAGCAGCAAAGGGGGTAAACAGGGAGATTACGAGCAGTACTTC. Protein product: CASSKGGKQGDYEQYF.